A single sample gave rise to the 11 T cell receptor beta chains below, sequenced in a study of neurological immune-mediated disorders. MiXCR was run by TCRdb on the 5' RACE reads, yielding one entry per CDR3 protein. This table has about 120,000 distinct CDR3 sequences, more than 2.5% appearing once. The sequenced material came from PBMCs. The receptors derive from a woman aged 30 to 39 with multiple sclerosis.

Ten or more counts support this clonotype. This rearrangement joins TRBV7-8 to TRBJ1-1, with a possible D match to TRBD1 (5 bases). Trimming took 3 bases from V and 4 from J, leaving 15 bases between them. This CDR3 is built from 15 residues. CDR1 is SGHVS and CDR2 is FQNEAQ in the germline V gene. The CDR3, as DNA: TGTGCCAGCAGCTTTCTCAGGGAGGTCGCCACTGAAGCTTTCTTT. Translation gives CASSFLREVATEAFF.

This clonotype has at least ten counts. V usage is TRBV7-9 and J usage is TRBJ2-1; 9 nucleotides agree with TRBD1. CDR3 length equals 14 residues. V trimming: 3 bases; J trimming: 7 bases; junction bases outside the gene matches: 4. Germline-derived CDR1 and CDR2 are SEHNR and FQNEAQ (reference sequence). The chain's CDR3 is CASSFGQGSNEQFF. CDR3 DNA sequence: TGTGCCAGCAGCTTTGGACAGGGGAGTAATGAGCAGTTCTTC.

The sample holds many counts of this clonotype. The chain uses TRBV7-9 and TRBJ2-5; 7 bases are shared with TRBD1. This CDR3 spans 15 amino acids. CDR1 is SEHNR and CDR2 is FQNEAQ in the germline V gene (reference sequence). The J segment lost 4 bases and the V segment lost 5 bases, leaving 10 bases of the junction unmatched. The CDR3 spells CASSQGQVPRETQYF. In DNA form, the CDR3 reads TGTGCCAGCAGCCAAGGACAGGTCCCGCGAGAGACCCAGTACTTC.

This clonotype was seen a handful of times. Since a much larger clone is just one base distant, this may be a read error. This chain uses TRBV7-9 with TRBJ1-1, with D possibly matching TRBD1 (6 bases). CDR3 length: 12 residues. Germline assignment: CDR1 SEHNR and CDR2 FQNEAQ (reference sequence). The chain's CDR3 is CDSSNRDTEAFF. The CDR3 DNA is TGTGACAGCAGCAACAGGGACACTGAAGCTTTCTTT.

The table lists this clonotype with many counts. The chain couples TRBV5-1 to TRBJ2-1; a weak D match, TRBD2 (6 bases). CDR1 is SGHRS, CDR2 YFSETQ, per germline. The CDR3 is made up of 12 amino acids. Between the trimmed V and J ends, which lost 4 bases and 9 bases, there was a span of 11 bases. CDR3 DNA: TGCGCCAGCAGCCGGGACTTTGGTGAGCAGTTCTTC. Encoded protein: CASSRDFGEQFF.

The V call is TRBV4-3, the J call TRBJ1-3, with no clear D. V lost 0 bases and J 12 bases, leaving 24 bases between the germline ends. CDR3 size: 17 residues. CDR1 is LGHNA and CDR2 is YSLEER in the germline V gene. The CDR3: CASSQDSADFSGKNIYF. The CDR3 nucleotides read TGCGCCAGCAGCCAAGATTCGGCGGACTTCTCTGGAAAAAACATATATTTT.

This clonotype was observed at least ten times. The chain is built from TRBV5-1 and TRBJ1-1, with TRBD1 as a possible D gene (6 bases). Trimming removed 0 bases from V and 5 bases from J, with 14 bases in between. The CDR3 is made up of 15 amino acids. Germline-derived CDR1 and CDR2 are SGHRS and YFSETQ. The CDR3 coding sequence is TGCGCCAGCAGCTTGGTTTCGGGGGCCACAACTGAAGCTTTCTTT. Amino acid sequence: CASSLVSGATTEAFF.

A word on this clonotype: The limits of the CDR3 on the DNA are not certain, so only TCRdb's listed CDR3 is given. The chain uses TRBV5-6 and TRBJ2-7; TRBD2 is the table's D call and was not checked against the DNA. The germline gives CDR1 SGHDT, CDR2 YYEEEE. The CDR3 sequence runs 15 residues, both termini included. CDR3: CASSLVASGAYEQCF.

This clonotype has a count of ten or more. The junction departs from the called germline gene at one end, perhaps through a read error. The chain recombines TRBV4-3 with TRBJ2-7; D is possibly TRBD2 (6 bases). The CDR3 has 15 amino acids. The germline gives CDR1 LGHNA, CDR2 YSLEER. The CDR3 reads CASSQVGGSSHEQYF. CDR3 sequence (DNA): TGCGCCAGCAGCCAAGTTGGAGGGTCCTCCCACGAGCAGTACTTC.

This clonotype has a single count. J is TRBJ2-3 and V is TRBV7-2; D may match TRBD1 or TRBD2 (6 bases each). The CDR3 covers 14 residues. Germline assignment: CDR1 SGHTA and CDR2 FQGNSA. Between the trimmed V and J ends, which lost 6 bases and 4 bases, there was a span of 14 bases. The CDR3 protein is CASRLGGGADTQYF. The CDR3 DNA sequence: TGTGCCAGCAGATTGGGGGGCGGGGCAGATACGCAGTATTTT.

This clonotype was counted only a few times. V is TRBV3-1 and J is TRBJ1-5; D might be TRBD1 (6 bases). Between the trimmed V and J ends, which lost 1 base and 9 bases, there was a span of 16 bases. This CDR3 region has 15 residues. The germline V gene has CDR1 LGHDT and CDR2 YNNKEL (reference sequence). DNA of the CDR3: TGTGCCAGCAGCCAAGGGGTACAGGGAGCGTCGCCCCAGCATTTT. This encodes CASSQGVQGASPQHF.